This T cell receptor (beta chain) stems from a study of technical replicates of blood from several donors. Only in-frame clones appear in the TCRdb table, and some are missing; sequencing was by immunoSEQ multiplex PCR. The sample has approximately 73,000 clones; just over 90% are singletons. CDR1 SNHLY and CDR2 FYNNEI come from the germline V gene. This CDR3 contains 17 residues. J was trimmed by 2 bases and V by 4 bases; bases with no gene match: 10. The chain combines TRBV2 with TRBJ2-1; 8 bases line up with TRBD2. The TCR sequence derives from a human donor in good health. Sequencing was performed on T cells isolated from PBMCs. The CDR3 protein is CASSVGVAGLPYNEQFF. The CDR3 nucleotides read TGTGCCAGCAGTGTGGGGGTAGCGGGGCTACCCTACAATGAGCAGTTCTTC.